The source of this T cell receptor (beta chain) is a study of blood T cell repertoires in COVID-19. Repertoires were generated with immunoSEQ multiplex PCR, while TCRdb's copy carries only in-frame clones and drops some. This sample carries roughly 300,000 clones, about 90% of them seen once, and the ten largest clones take approximately 1%. This clone has ten or more counts. This CDR3 contains 15 residues. Unmatched junction bases numbered 5, after V lost 1 base and J lost 6 bases. CDR1 and CDR2 (germline): SEHNR, FQNEAQ (reference sequence). The sequenced sample was PBMCs or T cells enriched from blood (not recorded which). The receptor's source is a woman under 40 who had recovered from COVID-19. V usage is TRBV7-9 and J usage is TRBJ2-1; TRBD1 matches 8 bases. The chain's CDR3 is CASSLGQGIFNEQFF. DNA for the CDR3: TGTGCCAGCAGCTTAGGACAGGGGATCTTCAATGAGCAGTTCTTC.